Below are 10 T cell receptor beta chains sequenced from a single sample in a study of cytomegalovirus exposure and HLA in healthy donors. The PCR employed 60 Vbeta primers together with 13 Jbeta primers. Clones were read by immunoSEQ multiplex PCR, and TCRdb kept only the in-frame ones, dropping some. The sample records more than 140,000 clones, more than 70% being singletons. Sample: PBMCs. The receptors derive from a man between 40 and 49 years old in good health and CMV-seronegative.

The chain employs TRBV7-9 and TRBJ2-3; D ambiguous. This CDR3 comprises 15 residues. Germline V CDR1 and CDR2: SEHNR, FQNEAQ (reference sequence). V lost 5 bases and J 0 bases, leaving 12 bases between the germline ends. Here the CDR3 reads CASSHYSPSTDTQYF. CDR3 nucleotides: TGTGCCAGCAGCCACTATTCTCCTAGCACAGATACGCAGTATTTT.

In its sample, this clone was seen a few times. The chain has TRBV27 and TRBJ1-5, with unresolved D. Between the trimmed V and J ends, which lost 5 bases and 4 bases, there was a span of 9 bases. Per the germline V gene, CDR1 is MNHEY and CDR2 is SMNVEV (reference sequence). CDR3 length equals 13 residues. The CDR3 bases are TGTGCCAGCAGTCGCCGCGGGAATCAGCCCCAGCATTTT. It codes for CASSRRGNQPQHF.

V gene TRBV19 combines with J gene TRBJ2-1; TRBD1 matches at 9 bases. The germline gives CDR1 LNHDA, CDR2 SQIVND (reference sequence). There are 16 residues in the CDR3. V trimming: 7 bases; J trimming: 8 bases; junction bases outside the gene matches: 15. CDR3 loop: CASMGFGTGGIDEQFF. The CDR3, as DNA: TGTGCCAGTATGGGGTTCGGAACAGGGGGCATCGATGAGCAGTTCTTC.

The V gene is TRBV28, the J gene TRBJ2-3, with 10 bases lining up with TRBD2. Germline V lookup: CDR1 MDHEN, CDR2 SYDVKM. V lost 6 bases and J lost 1; bases outside the gene matches: 16. This CDR3 comprises 19 residues. CDR3 coding DNA: TGTGCCAGCAGCCCAACTAGCGGGGACCCCTGGGAGCGCACAGATACGCAGTATTTT. This encodes CASSPTSGDPWERTDTQYF.

The chain employs TRBV5-6 and TRBJ2-2; D is undetermined. The CDR3 extends over 15 amino acids. Trimming stripped 0 bases from V and 6 bases from J, with 12 bases between. From germline, CDR1 is SGHDT and CDR2 YYEEEE. The chain's CDR3 is CASSLGLESAGELFF. The CDR3 nucleotides are TGTGCCAGCAGCTTGGGCCTAGAGAGCGCCGGGGAGCTGTTTTTT.

The gene calls are TRBV28 and TRBJ2-3; D might be TRBD2 (5 bases). Germline-derived CDR1 and CDR2 are MDHEN and SYDVKM. With 8 bases removed from V and 3 bases from J, the gap between germline ends came to 18 bases. This CDR3 contains 15 residues. CDR3 in amino acids: CASRMAGQRTDTQYF. Here the CDR3 DNA reads TGTGCCAGCCGAATGGCGGGCCAGAGGACAGATACGCAGTATTTT.

This chain uses TRBV23-1 with TRBJ2-7, with a tentative D call TRBD1 (5 bases). TRBV23-1 counts as an open reading frame of uncertain function. The length of the CDR3 is 13 residues. V lost 4 bases and J lost 2, with 9 bases in between. CDR3 sequence reads: CASSPSGPYEQYF. In nucleotides, the CDR3 is TGCGCCAGCAGTCCTTCAGGGCCCTACGAGCAGTACTTC.

Note on this clone: Other nucleotide sequences in the sample specify the same CDR3. The J gene is TRBJ1-5, the V gene TRBV27, with a weak D call TRBD1 (5 bases). The CDR3 loop spans 14 amino acids. V was clipped by 5 bases and J by 2 bases, with 10 bases between them. Germline lookup yields CDR1 MNHEY and CDR2 SMNVEV (reference sequence). The DNA of the CDR3 is TGTGCCAGCAGTCAGGGCCGGGGCAATCAGCCCCAGCATTTT. The encoded protein is CASSQGRGNQPQHF.

V gene TRBV6-1 combines with J gene TRBJ2-5; 11 nucleotides align to TRBD2. Trimming removed 2 bases from V and 4 bases from J; junction bases left unmatched: 15. The length of the CDR3 is 19 residues. CDR1 and CDR2 from the germline V gene are MNHNS and SASEGT. The CDR3, as DNA: TGTGCCAGCAGTGAATACAGGGTGGGGGCTAGCGGGGGGCGAGAGACCCAGTACTTC. Translation: CASSEYRVGASGGRETQYF.

As DNA, the CDR3 is TGTGCCAGCAGTTTTAGGGACAGGGTCAGTGGCTACACCTTC. Its protein product is CASSFRDRVSGYTF. J is TRBJ1-2 and V is TRBV28, with 9 bases fitting TRBD1. Germline CDR1 reads MDHEN; CDR2 reads SYDVKM. The CDR3 loop spans 14 amino acids. V lost 3 bases to trimming and J lost 7 bases; unmatched junction nucleotides: 6.